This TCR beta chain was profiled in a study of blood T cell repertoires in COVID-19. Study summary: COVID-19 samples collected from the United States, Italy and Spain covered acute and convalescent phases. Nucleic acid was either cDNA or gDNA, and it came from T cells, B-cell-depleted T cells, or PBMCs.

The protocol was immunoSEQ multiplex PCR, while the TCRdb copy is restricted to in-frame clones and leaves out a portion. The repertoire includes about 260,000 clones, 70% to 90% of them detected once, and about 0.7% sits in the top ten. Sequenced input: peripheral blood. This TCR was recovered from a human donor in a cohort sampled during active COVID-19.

In DNA form, the CDR3 reads TGTGCCACCAGTGCTTCGCGGGGAAGAGCTAATGAAAAACTGTTTTTT. Encoded protein: CATSASRGRANEKLFF. The gene calls are TRBV24-1 and TRBJ1-4; D gene uncertain. Trimming left V 5 bases short and J 3 bases short, with 15 bases between. CDR1 KGHDR and CDR2 SFDVKD come from the germline V gene. The CDR3 extends over 16 amino acids.